These T cell receptor beta chains were read from a single sample in a study of control samples from healthy donors and cancer patients. Libraries were prepared by immunoSEQ multiplex PCR; TCRdb keeps only in-frame clonotypes and omits some of them. The table records more than 70,000 clones, about 94% of them present only once. The sequencing sample was made of blood. All receptors derive from a woman aged 25-40 years in good health. The CDR3 runs from the conserved cysteine through the conserved F or W. A D gene is named only where the DNA matches it firmly. Some rows mark clone size as missing; the rest say once, few, many or name a class of expanded clone.

D	size	V	J	CDR3	DNA
TRBD1	.	TRBV2	TRBJ1-6	CASRIETGMSPLHF	TGTGCCAGCAGGATCGAGACAGGGATGTCACCCCTCCACTTT
.	.	TRBV11-3	TRBJ1-4	CASSFRGANEKLFF	TGTGCCAGCAGCTTTCGGGGAGCTAATGAAAAACTGTTTTTT
.	.	TRBV25-1	TRBJ1-6	CASSPRDHNSPLHF	TGTGCCAGCAGCCCCAGGGACCATAATTCACCCCTCCACTTT
TRBD2	.	TRBV14	TRBJ2-3	CASSLPGTSRDTQYF	TGTGCCAGCAGCCTTCCCGGGACTAGCAGGGATACGCAGTATTTT
.	.	TRBV28	TRBJ2-5	CASRSQKTQYF	TGTGCCAGCCGAAGCCAAAAGACCCAGTACTTC
.	.	TRBV7-9	TRBJ1-1	CASQDMNTEAFF	TGTGCCAGCCAGGACATGAACACTGAAGCTTTCTTT
TRBD1	once	TRBV3-1/TRBV3-2	TRBJ1-2	CASSQEMGQGDYGYTF	TGTGCCAGCAGCCAAGAAATGGGACAGGGGGACTATGGCTACACCTTC
.	.	TRBV20-1	TRBJ2-5	CSASGTGTQETQYF	TGCAGTGCTAGTGGGACTGGGACCCAAGAGACCCAGTACTTC
.	.	TRBV7-8	TRBJ1-2	CASSRQRGRSTYGYTF	TGTGCCAGCAGCCGCCAGCGGGGTAGATCCACTTATGGCTACACCTTC
.	once	TRBV29-1	TRBJ2-1	CSVYRDTSNEQFF	TGCAGCGTGTACCGGGACACTTCCAATGAGCAGTTCTTC
.	.	TRBV20-1	TRBJ1-1	CSAGGDTEAFF	TGCAGTGCTGGGGGGGACACTGAAGCTTTCTTT
.	.	TRBV11-2	TRBJ1-1	CASSATEPEAFF	TGTGCCAGCAGCGCTACAGAGCCTGAAGCTTTCTTT
.	.	TRBV3-1/TRBV3-2	TRBJ1-2	CASSQAGGQAAYGYTF	TGTGCCAGCAGCCAAGCAGGTGGCCAGGCGGCCTATGGCTACACCTTC
TRBD1	.	TRBV6-5	TRBJ1-5	CASSPRQGNQPQHF	TGTGCCAGCAGTCCGCGACAGGGAAATCAGCCCCAGCATTTT
.	.	TRBV7-2	TRBJ1-6	CASSYSGVDSPLHF	TGTGCCAGCAGCTACTCGGGGGTGGATTCACCCCTCCACTTT
TRBD2	.	TRBV14	TRBJ2-1	CASSPLILAGAFNEQFF	TGTGCCAGCAGCCCCCTCATACTAGCGGGGGCTTTTAATGAGCAGTTCTTC
.	once	TRBV3-1/TRBV3-2	TRBJ1-1	CASSQPQGRGTEAFF	TGTGCCAGCAGCCAACCACAGGGAAGGGGCACTGAAGCTTTCTTT
TRBD1	.	TRBV5-4	TRBJ1-3	CASSLVGDRGNTIYF	TGTGCCAGCAGCTTGGTAGGGGACAGAGGAAACACCATATATTTT
.	.	TRBV7-3	TRBJ1-2	CASSITGGIGYGYTF	TGTGCCAGCAGTATAACGGGGGGGATTGGCTATGGCTACACCTTC
.	.	TRBV5-1	TRBJ2-2	CASSLVGTAPGELFF	TGCGCCAGCAGCTTGGTAGGAACTGCCCCCGGGGAGCTGTTTTTT
TRBD1	.	TRBV24-1	TRBJ1-4	CATSEGGDEKLFF	TGTGCCACCAGTGAAGGGGGCGATGAAAAACTGTTTTTT
.	.	TRBV2	TRBJ1-6	CASRGDGRNSPLHF	TGTGCCAGCAGGGGGGACGGGAGGAATTCACCCCTCCACTTT
.	.	TRBV9	TRBJ1-3	CASSALYVGSGNTIYF	TGTGCCAGCAGCGCTCTTTACGTGGGCTCTGGAAACACCATATATTTT
.	.	TRBV19	TRBJ1-2	CASSISGGEITF	TGTGCCAGTAGTATCTCGGGGGGGGAGATCACCTTC
.	.	TRBV18	TRBJ1-1	CASSPNRDTEAFF	TGTGCCAGCTCACCAAACCGGGACACTGAAGCTTTCTTT
.	.	TRBV11-2	TRBJ1-3	CASSLGGTGGNTIYF	TGTGCCAGCAGCTTAGGCGGGACGGGTGGAAACACCATATATTTT
TRBD1	.	TRBV30	TRBJ1-2	CAWSVKQGVNVIYGYTF	TGTGCCTGGAGTGTAAAACAGGGGGTAAATGTGATCTATGGCTACACCTTC
TRBD1	.	TRBV24-1	TRBJ2-1	CATSDGTVKQFF	TGTGCCACCAGTGATGGGACAGTCAAGCAGTTCTTC
TRBD2	.	TRBV7-9	TRBJ2-2	CASSRTGTTISGVGELFF	TGTGCCAGCAGCCGGACCGGGACTACAATATCGGGAGTCGGGGAGCTGTTTTTT
.	.	TRBV5-8	TRBJ1-3	CASSLINSGNTIYF	TGTGCCAGCAGCTTGATCAACTCTGGAAACACCATATATTTT
.	.	TRBV9	TRBJ2-1	CASSVSQDNEQFF	TGTGCCAGCAGCGTATCCCAGGACAATGAGCAGTTCTTC
.	.	TRBV5-1	TRBJ1-1	CASSISPGETTEAFF	TGCGCCAGCAGCATCTCCCCTGGGGAGACCACTGAAGCTTTCTTT
TRBD1	once	TRBV24-1	TRBJ2-1	CATSDRTGVSSYNEQFF	TGTGCCACCAGTGACCGGACAGGGGTTAGCTCCTACAATGAGCAGTTCTTC
.	.	TRBV14	TRBJ1-6	CASSQGTANSPLHF	TGTGCCAGCAGCCAAGGGACAGCCAATTCACCCCTCCACTTT
.	.	TRBV5-6	TRBJ1-1	CASSPRPGTEAFF	TGTGCCAGCAGCCCACGGCCGGGGACTGAAGCTTTCTTT
.	.	TRBV3-1/TRBV3-2	TRBJ1-4	CASSQEEKLFF	TGTGCCAGCAGCCAAGAAGAAAAACTGTTTTTT
.	once	TRBV28	TRBJ1-3	CASQGGTGGNTIYF	TGTGCCAGCCAAGGAGGGACCGGCGGAAACACCATATATTTT
.	.	TRBV28	TRBJ2-1	CASTQAYNEQFF	TGTGCCAGCACACAGGCCTACAATGAGCAGTTCTTC
.	few	TRBV7-9	TRBJ1-4	CASSLLQEKLFF	TGTGCCAGCAGCTTACTCCAGGAAAAACTGTTTTTT
.	.	TRBV9	TRBJ1-4	CASSGQGKNEKLFF	TGTGCCAGCAGCGGGCAGGGCAAGAATGAAAAACTGTTTTTT
.	.	TRBV30	TRBJ1-3	CAWSRASSGNTIYF	TGTGCCTGGAGCAGGGCTAGCTCTGGAAACACCATATATTTT
.	.	TRBV6-2/TRBV6-3	TRBJ2-2	CASSYSKPGELFF	TGTGCCAGCAGTTACTCGAAGCCCGGGGAGCTGTTTTTT
TRBD1	.	TRBV3-1/TRBV3-2	TRBJ1-1	CASSQMTGRRRLNTEAFF	TGTGCCAGCAGCCAGATGACAGGGAGGCGGCGCCTGAACACTGAAGCTTTCTTT
.	.	TRBV24-1	TRBJ1-2	CATSDLGGYGYTF	TGTGCCACCAGTGATTTGGGAGGATATGGCTACACCTTC
.	.	TRBV7-6	TRBJ2-3	CASSLADTQYF	TGTGCCAGCAGCTTAGCAGATACGCAGTATTTT
.	.	TRBV15	TRBJ1-5	CATSRAMGYPPRQHF	TGTGCCACCAGCAGAGCAATGGGTTACCCCCCGCGCCAGCATTTT
TRBD1	.	TRBV2	TRBJ1-2	CASRGQINYGYTF	TGTGCCAGCAGGGGACAGATTAACTATGGCTACACCTTC
.	.	TRBV20-1	TRBJ1-2	CSASSGSNYGYTF	TGCAGTGCTAGTTCCGGGTCCAACTATGGCTACACCTTC
TRBD2	.	TRBV5-4	TRBJ2-1	CASSLRLAGANNEQFF	TGTGCCAGCAGCTTGCGTCTAGCGGGGGCCAACAATGAGCAGTTCTTC
TRBD1	.	TRBV5-1	TRBJ1-4	CASSLAGGGEKLFF	TGCGCCAGCAGCTTGGCAGGGGGTGGTGAAAAACTGTTTTTT
TRBD2	.	TRBV28	TRBJ2-1	CASSSRTSGGYNEQFF	TGTGCCAGCAGTTCCCGGACTAGCGGGGGTTACAATGAGCAGTTCTTC
.	.	TRBV19	TRBJ1-3	CASAPGRMGNTIYF	TGTGCCAGCGCCCCGGGACGGATGGGAAACACCATATATTTT
.	.	TRBV7-9	TRBJ1-3	CASSPYRSSGNTIYF	TGTGCCAGCAGCCCTTACCGGAGCTCTGGAAACACCATATATTTT
.	.	TRBV28	TRBJ1-1	CASRTNTEAFF	TGTGCCAGCAGAACGAACACTGAAGCTTTCTTT
.	.	TRBV2	TRBJ2-1	CASSERGYNEQFF	TGTGCCAGCAGTGAGAGGGGGTACAATGAGCAGTTCTTC